This TCR beta chain was captured in a study of shared clonotypes between healthy human individuals (dated by TCRdb to about 2020). Regarding the research as a whole: Three men and a couple of women, aged 18 to 49 years, made up the cohort. Each donor's leukapheresis produced roughly between roughly 0.9 and 8.9 billion PBMCs. For each donor, three plates each were used for CD4 naive and CD4 memory, two plates were used for CD8 naive, and one plate was used for CD8 memory. Blood TCR repertoires of roughly 5 healthy adults were deeply sequenced to estimate repertoire size and the extent of clonotype sharing between individuals. Libraries were prepared and TCR repertoires were sequenced by different laboratories using diverse techniques, in order to increase sequencing depth and limit assay-specific biases. The paper as a whole reports these results and caveats: Because the study included only a small number of donors, the genetic and exposure-history diversity represented was limited. Compared with non-shared clonotypes, the clonotypes found in all four sorted-subset donors had higher generation probabilities. Approximately 4.8% of naive CD4, 3.5% of naive CD8, around 2.3% of memory CD4, and around 0.4% of memory CD8 clonotypes were shared across a few donors. Naive subsets generally had larger estimated clonotype richness than memory subsets did. Sampling was restricted to blood, and TCR repertoires in tissues likely differ from the TCR repertoires found in blood. Pairwise subsampling indicated that sequencing depth was expected to affect the degree of clonotype sharing among donors. Even with the large sequencing depth, rarefaction of the sorted-subset datasets indicated that sequencing was incomplete.

This clone was detected only once. No cognate antigen has been identified for it. The record has no base qualities; no much larger clone is one base away. Using the deep immunoSEQ assay, multiplex PCR amplified TCR CDR3 regions from genomic DNA. Extracted genomic DNA from each cell subset was spread evenly across all wells of several immunoSEQ 96-well plates, with each plate serving as a replicate. Each replicate PCR for sorted subsets received roughly 0.2 ug genomic DNA, equal to roughly 30,000 T cell genomes. Purified libraries were quantified with a Qubit 3.0 fluorometer, sized on a Bioanalyzer 2100, and re-quantified with the KAPA Library Quantification kit. A separate single-read 150-cycle Illumina NextSeq 550 flow cell was used to sequence each immunoSEQ 96-well plate. The study's own analysis went as follows. Because the immunoSEQ output included only junctional sequences and no quality scores, the filtering could not be the same as the filtering used for full-length reads. Sequences were annotated with PyIR, a Python wrapper for IgBLAST v1.9, using IMGT germline references to assign V/J genes and CDR3. Reads with weak V/J assignments (E-value above 1e-6), missing CDR3, stop codons, out-of-frame junctions, or ambiguous translated residues were removed. A V3J clonotype was defined by an identical inferred V gene, J gene, and CDR3 amino acid sequence. Percentage overlap between repertoires was calculated by dividing the number of shared unique clonotypes by the size of the smaller repertoire. Richness of each repertoire was evaluated using RTK rarefaction, the Chao1 estimator, and Recon v2.1 estimates of unobserved clonotypes. Generation probabilities for all TCRbeta clonotypes obtained by the gDNA method from a handful of donors were computed using OLGA. In TCRdb, the immuneACCESS table is reduced to in-frame sequences with V and J assigned. These tables do not hold every clone; where another copy was compared, an unresolved V gene accounts for under half, and the others remain unexplained. The DNA was the basis for D and trimming; V, J and clone size are from that table. The sample table shows approximately 2.5 million clones, and roughly 93% are seen once. The top ten hold about 0.39% of the sample.

The germline ends are 13 bases apart after V is trimmed by 3 bases and J by 2 bases. Looking up the germline V gene (reference sequence) yields CDR1 LNHDA and CDR2 SQIVND. Inclusive of the bounding cysteine and phenylalanine, the CDR3 is 15 residues long. The entry retains the CDR3 DNA only, 45 bases that are in frame from base 1. Donors were healthy HIV-negative adults with no recently reported acute infections or vaccinations. All donors were Caucasian adults living in Nashville, Tennessee, USA. CD4+ T cells were enriched by magnetic negative selection, after which naive cells were positively selected on CD45RA and the negative fraction was taken as the memory subset. Blood was collected by leukapheresis, and PBMCs were isolated by Ficoll-Histopaque density gradient centrifugation and then cryopreserved in liquid nitrogen vapor phase. Analytical flow cytometry was used to check the purity and quantity of every magnetically sorted T cell population. Genomic DNA was isolated from every sorted fraction and measured by UV absorbance on a Nanodrop 2000c.

Input material: naive CD4+ T cells from PBMCs. Explained via the paper, the cell subset or site label denotes: CD45RA+ positively selected. The chain is encoded by TRBV19 joined to TRBJ1-2; a weak D assignment points to TRBD1 (5 bases agree). This TCR derives from a man between 18 and 29 years old in good health. Some clones in this sample may be carry-over from other donors' samples. The bases read TGTGCCAGTAGTATGGGGCGCGCCGGCAACTATGGCTACACCTTC. Its protein is CASSMGRAGNYGYTF.